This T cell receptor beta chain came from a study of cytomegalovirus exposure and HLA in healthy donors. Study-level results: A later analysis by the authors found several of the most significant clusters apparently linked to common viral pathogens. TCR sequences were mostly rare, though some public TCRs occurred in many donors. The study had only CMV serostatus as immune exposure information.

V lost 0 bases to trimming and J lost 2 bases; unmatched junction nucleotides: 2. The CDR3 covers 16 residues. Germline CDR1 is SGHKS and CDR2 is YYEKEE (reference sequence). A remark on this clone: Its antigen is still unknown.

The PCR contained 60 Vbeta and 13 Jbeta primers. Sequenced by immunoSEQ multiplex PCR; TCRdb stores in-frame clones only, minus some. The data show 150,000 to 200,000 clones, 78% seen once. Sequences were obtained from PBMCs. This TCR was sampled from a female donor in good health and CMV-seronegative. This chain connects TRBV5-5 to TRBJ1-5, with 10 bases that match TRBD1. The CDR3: CASSLAGTGGNQPQHF. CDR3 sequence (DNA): TGTGCCAGCAGCTTGGCCGGGACAGGGGGCAATCAGCCCCAGCATTTT.